This record covers a single T cell receptor (beta chain). With a J-beta primer mix and a sample-barcoded 5' primer, a second PCR ran roughly 6 to 11 cycles. Sequencing recovered at least 3 million CDR3-containing paired-end reads from each sample. TCRdb fed the 5' RACE reads into MiXCR, producing one record per CDR3 protein. This table holds some 1,800,000 distinct CDR3 sequences, more than 35% found once. The CDR3 extends over 15 amino acids. Unmatched junction bases numbered 7, after V lost 5 bases and J lost 2 bases. Per the germline V gene, CDR1 is SEHNR and CDR2 is FQNEAQ (reference sequence). This specimen belongs to a study of blood T cells in healthy people across ages.

This receptor was identified in a human donor in good health. The rearrangement joins TRBV7-9 to TRBJ1-1, with 8 nucleotides matching TRBD1. The source material was blood. CDR3 DNA sequence: TGTGCCAGCAGCGAAATGGGACAGGTAAACACTGAAGCTTTCTTT. It yields the protein CASSEMGQVNTEAFF.